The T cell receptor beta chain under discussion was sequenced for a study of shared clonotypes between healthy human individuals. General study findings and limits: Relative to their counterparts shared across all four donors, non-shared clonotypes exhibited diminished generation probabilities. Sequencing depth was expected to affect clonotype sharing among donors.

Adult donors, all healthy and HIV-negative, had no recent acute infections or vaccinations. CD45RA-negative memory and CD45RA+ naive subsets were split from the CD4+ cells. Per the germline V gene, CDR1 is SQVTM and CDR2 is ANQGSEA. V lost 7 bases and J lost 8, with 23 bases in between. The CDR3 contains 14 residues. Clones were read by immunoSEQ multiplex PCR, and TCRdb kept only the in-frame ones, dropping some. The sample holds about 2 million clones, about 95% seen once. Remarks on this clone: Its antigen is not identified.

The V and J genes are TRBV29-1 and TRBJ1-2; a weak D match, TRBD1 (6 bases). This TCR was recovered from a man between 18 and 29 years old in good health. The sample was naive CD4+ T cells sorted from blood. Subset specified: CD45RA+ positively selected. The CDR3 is CSALETGVSEGYTF. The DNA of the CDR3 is TGCAGCGCCCTGGAGACAGGCGTGTCTGAAGGCTACACCTTC. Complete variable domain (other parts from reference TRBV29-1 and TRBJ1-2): SAVISQKPSRDICQRGTSLTIQCQVDSQVTMMFWYRQQPGQSLTLIATANQGSEATYESGFVIDKFPISRPNLTFSTLTVSNMSPEDSSIYLCSALETGVSEGYTFGSGTRLTVV.